Following are 4 T cell receptor beta chains from one sample sequenced in a study of blood T cell repertoires in COVID-19. Libraries were prepared by immunoSEQ multiplex PCR; TCRdb keeps only in-frame clonotypes and omits some of them. Of roughly 430,000 clones in the sample, roughly 88% are singletons; the top ten hold approximately 2%. Sequencing was carried out using PBMCs or T cells enriched from blood (not recorded which). The receptor set was obtained from a woman aged 40 to 50 with acute COVID-19.

CDR3 in DNA: TGTGCCAGCTCAACTCAGAGGGTAGGGAACGAGCAGTACTTC. This gives the protein CASSTQRVGNEQYF. V is TRBV18 and J is TRBJ2-7, with a tentative D call TRBD2 (5 bases). V was clipped by 5 bases and J by 5 bases, with 16 bases between them. The CDR3 extends over 14 amino acids. CDR1 and CDR2 (germline): KGHSH, LQKENI.

The chain has TRBV6-5 and TRBJ1-5; the D gene is possibly TRBD1 (5 bases). The CDR3 spans 13 residues. Germline CDR1 MNHEY, CDR2 SVGAGI. V was shortened by 11 bases and J by 2 bases, with 13 bases between the two germline ends. CDR3 sequence (DNA): TGTGCCGGGGGGGGAGGAGGCAATCAGCCCCAGCATTTT. Translation: CAGGGGGNQPQHF.

The rearrangement uses TRBV19 and TRBJ2-3; 8 bases are a match to TRBD1. CDR1 LNHDA and CDR2 SQIVND come from the germline V gene (reference sequence). The CDR3 is made up of 16 amino acids. After removal of 5 bases from V and 5 bases from J, the junction contained 12 bases not matched to a gene. The CDR3 sequence: CASSPHGQGGKDTQYF. The CDR3 coding sequence is TGTGCCAGTAGTCCCCACGGACAGGGAGGCAAAGATACGCAGTATTTT.

The chain combines TRBV11-2 with TRBJ2-2, with TRBD1 matching over 7 bases. This CDR3 comprises 16 residues. Germline CDR1 reads SGHAT; CDR2 reads FQNNGV. V dropped 5 bases and J dropped 0; count of bases not matched to a gene: 6. The CDR3 here is CASSPDRRSNTGELFF. CDR3 coding DNA: TGTGCCAGCAGCCCGGACAGGCGATCGAACACCGGGGAGCTGTTTTTT.